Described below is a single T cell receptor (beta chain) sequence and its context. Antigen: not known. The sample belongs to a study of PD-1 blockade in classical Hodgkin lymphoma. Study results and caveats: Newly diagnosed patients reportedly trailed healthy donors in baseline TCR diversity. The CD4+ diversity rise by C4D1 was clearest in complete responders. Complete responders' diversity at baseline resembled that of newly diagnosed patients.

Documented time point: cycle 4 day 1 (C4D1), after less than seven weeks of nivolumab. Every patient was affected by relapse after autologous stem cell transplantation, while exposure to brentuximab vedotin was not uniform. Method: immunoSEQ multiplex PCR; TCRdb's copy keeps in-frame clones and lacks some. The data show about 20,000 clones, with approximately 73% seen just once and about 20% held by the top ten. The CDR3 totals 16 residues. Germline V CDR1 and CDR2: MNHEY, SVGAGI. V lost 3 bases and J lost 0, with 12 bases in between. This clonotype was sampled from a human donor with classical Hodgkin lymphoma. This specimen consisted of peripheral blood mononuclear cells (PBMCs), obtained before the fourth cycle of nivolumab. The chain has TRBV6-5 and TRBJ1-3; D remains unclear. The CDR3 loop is CASSYKAGPSGNTIYF. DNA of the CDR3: TGTGCCAGCAGTTATAAGGCTGGCCCCTCTGGAAACACCATATATTTT.